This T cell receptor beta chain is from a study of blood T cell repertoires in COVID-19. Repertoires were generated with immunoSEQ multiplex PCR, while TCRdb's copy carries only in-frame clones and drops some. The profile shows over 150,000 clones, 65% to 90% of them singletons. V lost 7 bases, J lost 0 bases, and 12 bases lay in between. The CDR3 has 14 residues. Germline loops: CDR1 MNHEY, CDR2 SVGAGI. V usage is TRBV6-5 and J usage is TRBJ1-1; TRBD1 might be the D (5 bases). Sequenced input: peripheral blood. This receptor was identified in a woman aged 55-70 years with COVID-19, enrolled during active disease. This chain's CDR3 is CASTRGRMNTEAFF. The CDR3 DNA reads TGTGCCAGCACCCGGGGGAGGATGAACACTGAAGCTTTCTTT.